This TCR beta chain was recorded in a study of tumor-infiltrating lymphocytes in primary liver carcinoma. From approximately 490 ng total RNA, TCR beta cDNA was generated with a primer in the constant region. Modified slightly, ARM-PCR produced TCR beta libraries over three nested multiplex PCR rounds. TCRdb fed the multiplex PCR reads into MiXCR, producing one record per CDR3 protein. The data show 90,000 to 150,000 distinct CDR3 sequences, around two thirds seen once. The study co-extracted DNA and RNA from around 20-30 mg of unsorted bulk tissue. For each tumor, five separate regions were sampled. Sequenced material: liver tumor tissue from sampling region 1. Subset denoted: tumor region T1, superior pole. The TCR was taken from a woman aged 60-75 years with primary liver carcinoma and hepatitis B virus infection.

CDR3 sequence (DNA): TGTGCCAGCAGCTTAAGGTTCGAGCGCAATGAGCAGTTCTTC. Its protein is CASSLRFERNEQFF. This chain joins TRBV7-9 and TRBJ2-1; D not resolved. Germline V gene data show CDR1 as SEHNR and CDR2 as FQNEAQ (reference sequence). This CDR3 is 14 amino acids long. V lost 2 bases, J lost 6 bases, and 11 bases lay in between.